The entry below gives a single T cell receptor (beta chain) sequence along with its context. Its specificity is not known. This sample was included in a study of cytomegalovirus exposure and HLA in healthy donors. Broader study findings: Earlier results showed most TCR beta V segments being productive about 87% or about 30% of the time. V segments that were indistinguishable, TRBV6-2 and TRBV6-3 among them, were omitted from analysis.

The primer mix had 60 Vbeta and 13 Jbeta primers. This table comes from immunoSEQ multiplex PCR, and its TCRdb copy is limited to in-frame clones, with some not included. The sample table sets out about 39,000 clones. The J segment lost 7 bases and the V segment lost 6 bases, leaving 7 bases of the junction unmatched. Germline CDR1 and CDR2: SEHNR and FQNEAQ (reference sequence). This CDR3 has 15 amino acids. J is TRBJ2-1 and V is TRBV7-9, with 12 positions matching TRBD2. The sequence was collected from a woman between 25 and 40 years old in good health and CMV-seropositive. The sequencing input was PBMCs. This CDR3 is CASSYTSGGWNEQFF. DNA for the CDR3: TGTGCCAGCAGTTATACTAGCGGGGGGTGGAATGAGCAGTTCTTC.